The rows below give T cell receptor beta chains drawn from one sample of a study of T cells in Graves' hyperthyroidism and ophthalmopathy. From the multiplex PCR reads, TCRdb called clonotypes with MiXCR, one entry per CDR3 protein. The sample lists 250,000 to 300,000 distinct CDR3 sequences; about a sixth were seen once. The sample comprised blood. These receptors were taken from a woman aged 55 to 70 with Graves' ophthalmopathy. The CDR3 runs from the conserved cysteine through the conserved F or W. D genes are given only for firm matches. Clone size, where shown, is once, few, many, or a class for clones that have expanded.

clone_size d_call j_call v_call cdr3_nt cdr3_aa
. . TRBJ1-6 TRBV25-1 TGTGCCAGCAGTGGTCATGATTCACCCCTCCACTTT CASSGHDSPLHF
few . TRBJ2-7 TRBV9 TGTGCCAGCAGCGTAGGGGTCTTGGGGGGCTCCACCTACGAGCAGTACTTC CASSVGVLGGSTYEQYF
. . TRBJ1-1 TRBV10-3 TGTGCCATCAGACTGATGGAGGACACTGAAGCTTTCTTT CAIRLMEDTEAFF
. . TRBJ2-3 TRBV6-1 TGTGCCAGCAGTAGACAGGTAGATACGCAGTATTTT CASSRQVDTQYF
. TRBD1 TRBJ2-7 TRBV20-1 TGCAGTGCCTCCCAGGGGGCTCCCCACGAGCAGTACTTC CSASQGAPHEQYF
many . TRBJ2-7 TRBV12-3/TRBV12-4 TGTGCCAGCAGTTTAGCACAGGCGACCTACGAGCAGTACTTC CASSLAQATYEQYF
many TRBD1 TRBJ2-7 TRBV5-1 TGCGCCAGCAGCTTCCTGACAGGGACCACCTACGAGCAGTACTTC CASSFLTGTTYEQYF
. TRBD2 TRBJ2-1 TRBV28 TGTGCCGGGGGGTCAAGCGGGGCCTACAATGAGCAGTTCTTC CAGGSSGAYNEQFF
many . TRBJ2-7 TRBV7-2 TGTGCCAGCAGCTTAAACTTCCGATCCGAGCAGTACTTC CASSLNFRSEQYF
. TRBD2 TRBJ2-5 TRBV20-1 TGCAGTGCTAGCGCGGGGGGGGCCCTGTACTTC CSASAGGALYF
many TRBD1 TRBJ2-7 TRBV6-2/TRBV6-3 TGTGCCAGCAGTCCCCCCGACAGGGGTGGCTACGAGCAGTACTTC CASSPPDRGGYEQYF
few TRBD2 TRBJ2-7 TRBV20-1 TGCAGTGTTTCGAGCGGGATAAGCGAGCAGTACTTC CSVSSGISEQYF
many . TRBJ2-7 TRBV28 TGTGCCAGCAGTACTCCCGGGACATCCGAGCAGTACTTC CASSTPGTSEQYF
few . TRBJ2-7 TRBV3-1 TGTGCCAGCAGCCAAGGGGGGGCGCCCTACGAGCAGTACTTC CASSQGGAPYEQYF
. . TRBJ1-5 TRBV11-3 TGTGCCAGCACCTTAGATGCCCGTAATCAGCCCCAGCATTTT CASTLDARNQPQHF
many . TRBJ2-1 TRBV7-2 TGTGCCAGCAGCTTAGCGGGGCTCCTGGAGCAGTTCTTC CASSLAGLLEQFF
many . TRBJ2-5 TRBV6-2/TRBV6-3 TGTGCCAGCAGTTCGGGCAGGGAGAACCAAGAGACCCAGTACTTC CASSSGRENQETQYF
many . TRBJ2-1 TRBV11-2 TGTGCCAGCAGCTTCGCTTACAATGAGCAGTTCTTC CASSFAYNEQFF
. . TRBJ1-1 TRBV7-6 TGTGCCAGCAGCTTAGTAGGGGGAAATGAAGCTTTCTTT CASSLVGGNEAFF
many TRBD1 TRBJ2-7 TRBV4-3 TGCGCCAGCAGCCAAGATTATCTCGGGACAGGGGAGTCCTACGAGCAGTACTTC CASSQDYLGTGESYEQYF
. . TRBJ2-2 TRBV2 TGTGCCAGCAGTGAACCGCCGGGGTACGGGGAGCTGTTTTTT CASSEPPGYGELFF
. . TRBJ1-6 TRBV13 TGTGCCAGCAGCTTATCGGACAAAAAGGGGACACCCCTCCACTTT CASSLSDKKGTPLHF
few . TRBJ1-1 TRBV15 TGTGCCACCAGCGCCAGGGACACCCAGACTGAAGCTTTCTTT CATSARDTQTEAFF
many . TRBJ1-2 TRBV6-2/TRBV6-3 TGTGCCAGCAGTTACTCAACAGGGTACTATGGCTACACCTTC CASSYSTGYYGYTF
. . TRBJ2-1 TRBV12-3/TRBV12-4 TGTGCCAGCTCGACTGACAGCAATGAGCAGTTCTTC CASSTDSNEQFF
. . TRBJ2-1 TRBV24-1 TGTGCCACCAGTGATTTGAAGGGGGGAACCTCCTACAATGAGCAGTTCTTC CATSDLKGGTSYNEQFF
. TRBD2 TRBJ2-7 TRBV11-2 TGTGCCAGCAGCTTATTGCGGGGGTTCTCCTCCTACGAGCAGTACTTC CASSLLRGFSSYEQYF
many . TRBJ1-1 TRBV27 TGTGCCAGCAGTTTATCAGGAAGTATGAACGTTGAAGCTTTCTTT CASSLSGSMNVEAFF
many TRBD1 TRBJ1-1 TRBV7-9 TGTGCCAGCAGCTTAGGAGGGGCAGGGGGCTTAGTTGAAGCTTTCTTT CASSLGGAGGLVEAFF
. TRBD2 TRBJ2-3 TRBV7-9 TGTGCCAGCATCGGGAGGGACTCAGATACGCAGTATTTT CASIGRDSDTQYF
many . TRBJ2-1 TRBV2 TGTGCCAGCAGGAGGGAAACAGGGACCGAGCAGTTCTTC CASRRETGTEQFF
many . TRBJ2-5 TRBV28 TGTGCCAGCAGTTTGGGCCAGGCGGGACTCGGAAATGAGTACTTC CASSLGQAGLGNEYF
. TRBD1 TRBJ1-2 TRBV11-2 TGTGCCAGCAGCCAAAGTGGCAGGGGGCGAGGCTACACCTTC CASSQSGRGRGYTF
. . TRBJ1-2 TRBV28 TGTGCCAGCAAACCCCCATGGGGAAACTATGGCTACACCTTC CASKPPWGNYGYTF
many . TRBJ2-7 TRBV4-2 TGTGCCAGCAGCCAAGTAGGGGAAGCCTACGAGCAGTACTTC CASSQVGEAYEQYF
few . TRBJ1-4 TRBV5-1 TGCGCCAGCAGCTTGGGGACGGGACACCCAAAAGCAACTAATGAAAAACTGTTTTTT CASSLGTGHPKATNEKLFF
many . TRBJ2-1 TRBV2 TGTGCCAGCAGTGTCCGGGGTAATGAGCAGTTCTTC CASSVRGNEQFF
. TRBD2 TRBJ2-3 TRBV20-1 TGCAGTGCAACTCACCTAGCGGGAGGAGATACGCAGTATTTT CSATHLAGGDTQYF
many . TRBJ2-1 TRBV6-1 TGTGCCAGCAGTCCCTCCCGATTGGGCCTAGCGCCAGAAAAGTACAATGAGCAGTTCTTC CASSPSRLGLAPEKYNEQFF
many . TRBJ2-7 TRBV11-2 TGTGCCAGCAGCTTAGATCCCTATAGCGAGCAGTACTTC CASSLDPYSEQYF
. TRBD2 TRBJ2-1 TRBV9 TGTGCCAGCAGCATTGGGACTAGCGGCCTCAGAAGCTGGAATGAGCAGTTCTTC CASSIGTSGLRSWNEQFF
many TRBD2 TRBJ2-2 TRBV7-3 TGTGCCAGCAGCCCCCGCGGACTAGCGGGAGCGGGATCCGGGGAGCTGTTTTTT CASSPRGLAGAGSGELFF
many TRBD1 TRBJ1-1 TRBV6-4 TGTGCCAGCAGTTCTGACAGGGCCACCGAAGCTTTCTTT CASSSDRATEAFF
many . TRBJ2-5 TRBV4-1 TGCGCCAGCAGCCAAATAACAGGTACAGGGGAGACCCAGTACTTC CASSQITGTGETQYF
many . TRBJ2-7 TRBV29-1 TGCAGCGCCGGCCCCCACGGCAGGGGTGCCGAGCAGTACTTC CSAGPHGRGAEQYF
many TRBD1 TRBJ2-7 TRBV7-9 TGTGCCAGCAGCACCGGGACAGGTTACTACGAGCAGTACTTC CASSTGTGYYEQYF